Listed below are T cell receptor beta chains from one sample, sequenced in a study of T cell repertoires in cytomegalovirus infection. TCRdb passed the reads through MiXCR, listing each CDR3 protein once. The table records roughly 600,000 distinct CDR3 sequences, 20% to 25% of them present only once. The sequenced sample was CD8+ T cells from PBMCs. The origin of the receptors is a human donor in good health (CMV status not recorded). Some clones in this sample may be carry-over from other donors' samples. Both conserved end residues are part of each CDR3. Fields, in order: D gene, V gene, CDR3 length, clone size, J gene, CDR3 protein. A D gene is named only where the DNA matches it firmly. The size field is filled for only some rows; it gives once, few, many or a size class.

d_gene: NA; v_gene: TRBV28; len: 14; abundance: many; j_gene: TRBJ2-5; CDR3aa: CASSTGDGEETQYF
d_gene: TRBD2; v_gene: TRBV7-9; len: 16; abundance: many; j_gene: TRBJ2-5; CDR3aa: CASSLNPGLEEETQYF
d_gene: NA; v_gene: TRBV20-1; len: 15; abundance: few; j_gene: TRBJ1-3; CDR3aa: CSARDQPFSGNTIYF
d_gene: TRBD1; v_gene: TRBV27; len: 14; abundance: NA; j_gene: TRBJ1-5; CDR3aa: CASSSQGQGQPQHF
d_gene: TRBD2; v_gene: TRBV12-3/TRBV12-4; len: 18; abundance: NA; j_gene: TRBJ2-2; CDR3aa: CASIPGWSGGENTGELFF
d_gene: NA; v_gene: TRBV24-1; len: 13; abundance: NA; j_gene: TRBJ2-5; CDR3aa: CATSDFSQETQYF
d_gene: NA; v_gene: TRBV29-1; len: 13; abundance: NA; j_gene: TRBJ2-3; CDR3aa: CSVTGTSSDTQYF
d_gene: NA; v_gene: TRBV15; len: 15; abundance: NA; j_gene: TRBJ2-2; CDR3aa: CATSSDRPNTGELFF
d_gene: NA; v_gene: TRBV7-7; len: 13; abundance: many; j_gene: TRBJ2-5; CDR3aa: CASSLVRGETQYF
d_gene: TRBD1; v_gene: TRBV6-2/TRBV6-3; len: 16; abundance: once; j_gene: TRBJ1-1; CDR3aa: CASSRRGQFPNTEAFF
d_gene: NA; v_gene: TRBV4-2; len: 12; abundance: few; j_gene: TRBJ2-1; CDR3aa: CASSQDFDEQFF
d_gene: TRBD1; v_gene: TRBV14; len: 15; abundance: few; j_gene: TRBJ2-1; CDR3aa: CASSLMTGMIDEQFF
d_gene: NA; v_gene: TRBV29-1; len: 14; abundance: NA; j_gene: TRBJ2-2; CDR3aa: CSVTGIANTGELFF
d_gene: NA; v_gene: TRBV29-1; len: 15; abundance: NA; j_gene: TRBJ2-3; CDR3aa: CSVEGGAEPTDTQYF
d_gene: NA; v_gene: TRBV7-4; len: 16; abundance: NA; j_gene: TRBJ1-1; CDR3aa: CASSPRTTLRMGEAFF
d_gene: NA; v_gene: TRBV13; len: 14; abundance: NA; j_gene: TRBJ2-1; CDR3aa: CASSQGRNYNEQFF
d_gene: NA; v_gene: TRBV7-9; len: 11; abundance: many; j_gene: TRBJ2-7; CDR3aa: CASSLEDEQYF
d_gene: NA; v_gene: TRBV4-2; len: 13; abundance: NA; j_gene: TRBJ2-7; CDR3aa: CASSQDVGGEQYF
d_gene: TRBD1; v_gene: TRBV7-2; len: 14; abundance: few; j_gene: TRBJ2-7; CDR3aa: CASLTTDRGREQYF
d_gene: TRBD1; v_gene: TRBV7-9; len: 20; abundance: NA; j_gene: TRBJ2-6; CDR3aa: CASSWGKVGQGSSGANVLTF
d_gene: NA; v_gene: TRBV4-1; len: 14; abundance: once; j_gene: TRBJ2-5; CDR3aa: CASSQVSGDETQYF
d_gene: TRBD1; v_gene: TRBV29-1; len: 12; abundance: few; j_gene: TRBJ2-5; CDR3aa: CSVPGQGETQYF
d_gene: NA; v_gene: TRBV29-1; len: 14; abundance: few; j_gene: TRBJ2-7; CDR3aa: CSVEGTATAYEQYF
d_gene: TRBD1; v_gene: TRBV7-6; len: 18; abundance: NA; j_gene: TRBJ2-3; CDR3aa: CANRPGQGTSSLTDTQYF
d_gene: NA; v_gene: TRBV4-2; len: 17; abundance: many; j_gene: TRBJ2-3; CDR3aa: CASSQVPGVAFTDTQYF
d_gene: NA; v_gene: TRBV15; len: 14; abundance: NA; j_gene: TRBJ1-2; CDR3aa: CATSTVDTLYGYTF
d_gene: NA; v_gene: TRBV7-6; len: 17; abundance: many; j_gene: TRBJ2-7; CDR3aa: CASSLNQDRLPVYEQYF
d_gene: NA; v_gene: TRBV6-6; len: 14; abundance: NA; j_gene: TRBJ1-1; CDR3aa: CASSYSGGITEAFF
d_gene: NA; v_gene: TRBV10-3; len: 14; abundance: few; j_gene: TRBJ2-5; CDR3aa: CAISESPGQETQYF
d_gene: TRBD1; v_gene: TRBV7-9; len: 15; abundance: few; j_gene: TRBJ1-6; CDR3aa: CASSSSGTGLSPLHF
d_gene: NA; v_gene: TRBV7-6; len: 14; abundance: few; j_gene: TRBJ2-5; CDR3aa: CASSAYGGTETQYF
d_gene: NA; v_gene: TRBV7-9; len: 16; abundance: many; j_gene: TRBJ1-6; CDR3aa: CASSYEPQEYNSPLHF
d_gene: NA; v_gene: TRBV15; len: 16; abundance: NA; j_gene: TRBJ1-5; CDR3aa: CATSRDLGRGHQPQHF
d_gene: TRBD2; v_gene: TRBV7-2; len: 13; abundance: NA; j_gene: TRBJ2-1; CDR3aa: CASERGGVNEQFF
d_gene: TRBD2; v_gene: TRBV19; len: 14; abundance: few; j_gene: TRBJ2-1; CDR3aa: CASSGLAGGREQFF
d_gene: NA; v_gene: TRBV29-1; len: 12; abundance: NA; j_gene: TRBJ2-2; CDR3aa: CSVARGAGELFF
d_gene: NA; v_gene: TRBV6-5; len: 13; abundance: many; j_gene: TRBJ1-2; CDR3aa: CASSAFGAYGYTF
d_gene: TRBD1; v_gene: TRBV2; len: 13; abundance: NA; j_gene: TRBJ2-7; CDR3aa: CASIGTETYEQYF
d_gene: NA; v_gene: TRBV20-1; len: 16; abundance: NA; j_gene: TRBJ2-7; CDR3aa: CSARDQVQGHSYEQYF
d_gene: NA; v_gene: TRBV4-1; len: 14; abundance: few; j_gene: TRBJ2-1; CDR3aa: CASSQGSLDNEQFF
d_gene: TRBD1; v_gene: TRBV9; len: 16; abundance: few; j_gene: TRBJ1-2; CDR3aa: CASSYQGVTMDYGYTF
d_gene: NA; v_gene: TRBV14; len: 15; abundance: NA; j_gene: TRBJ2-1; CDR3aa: CASSQEAGAGSERFF
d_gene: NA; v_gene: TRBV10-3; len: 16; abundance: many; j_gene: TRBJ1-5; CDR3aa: CAISESSRDRPQPQHF